The 17 T cell receptor beta chains listed next were all sequenced from one sample in a study of shared clonotypes between healthy human individuals. The table came from immunoSEQ multiplex PCR; TCRdb's copy has only in-frame clones and leaves some out. The table includes millions of clones, about 95% detected once. CD45RO-negative, CCR7-selected cells formed the naive CD8 fraction, which excluded terminally differentiated effector memory CD45RA+ cells. Sample: naive CD8+ T cells sorted from blood. The receptors stem from a man younger than 30 in good health.

This clone appeared once. The chain is built from TRBV27 and TRBJ2-7; 9 bases are shared with TRBD1. Per the germline V gene, CDR1 is MNHEY and CDR2 is SMNVEV (reference sequence). The CDR3 totals 11 residues. J gave up 12 bases and V 8 bases, and 8 bases lay outside the gene matches. In DNA form, the CDR3 reads TGTGCCAGCTGGTTCCGGGACAGGGCGTACTTC. Translated: CASWFRDRAYF.

V usage is TRBV5-5 and J usage is TRBJ2-3, with D unresolved. V lost 1 base, J lost 0 bases, and 9 bases lay in between. The CDR3 loop spans 15 amino acids. Germline CDR1 is SGHKS and CDR2 is YYEKEE (reference sequence). The CDR3 loop reads CASSLPRASTDTQYF. CDR3 DNA: TGTGCCAGCAGCTTGCCTAGAGCTAGCACAGATACGCAGTATTTT.

This chain uses TRBV12-2 with TRBJ1-5; no DNA check was done on the table's D call, TRBD1. TRBV12-2 is a pseudogene. CDR3 size: 11 residues. The CDR3 protein is CAGHRWLPQHF. The CDR3 DNA is TGTGCAGGACACCGATGGCTCCCCCAGCATTTT.

This clone was recorded once. J is TRBJ2-3 and V is TRBV5-6; D remains ambiguous. The CDR3 is 15 residues long. The germline V gene encodes CDR1 SGHDT and CDR2 YYEEEE. Trimming cost V 0 bases and J 2 bases, with 10 bases left between them. The CDR3 region is CASSLEGPATDTQYF. The DNA of the CDR3 is TGTGCCAGCAGCTTGGAAGGGCCCGCCACAGATACGCAGTATTTT. The full variable domain, its missing parts supplied by reference TRBV5-6 and TRBJ2-3, is DAGVTQSPTHLIKTRGQQVTLRCSPKSGHDTVSWYQQALGQGPQFIFQYYEEEERQRGNFPDRFSGHQFPNYSSELNVNALLLGDSALYLCASSLEGPATDTQYFGPGTRLTVL.

This clone has only a few counts. Other DNA sequences in the sample encode the same CDR3. This chain links TRBV30 with TRBJ2-7; maybe TRBD2 (6 bases). Germline loops: CDR1 GTSNPN, CDR2 SVGIG (reference sequence). The CDR3 is made up of 12 amino acids. Trimming pared 0 bases from V and 3 bases from J, leaving 6 bases between. This chain's CDR3 is CAWSVGGYEQYF. The CDR3 bases are TGTGCCTGGAGTGTCGGGGGCTACGAGCAGTACTTC.

The chain joins TRBV5-1 to TRBJ2-1; D is undetermined. The germline V and J ends were trimmed by 1 base and 10 bases, with 15 bases remaining between them. Germline V gives CDR1 SGHRS, CDR2 YFSETQ. The CDR3 has 14 residues. CDR3 in DNA: TGCGCCAGCAGCTTGAGAACGGCCCCACAGGAGCAGTTCTTC. It specifies CASSLRTAPQEQFF.

The CDR3 is CASRGSGDPNEQFF. CDR3 DNA: TGCGCCAGCAGGGGATCAGGGGATCCTAATGAGCAGTTCTTC. The chain employs TRBV5-1 and TRBJ2-1; weak D call: TRBD1 (6 bases). Per germline, CDR1 SGHRS and CDR2 YFSETQ. There are 14 residues in the CDR3. With 5 bases removed from V and 7 bases from J, the gap between germline ends came to 16 bases.

The rearrangement joins TRBV12-5 to TRBJ2-1, with D perhaps matching TRBD2 (5 bases). CDR1 and CDR2 (germline): LGHNT, FRNRAP. This CDR3 is built from 15 residues. V lost 4 bases, J lost 9 bases, and 19 bases lay in between. CDR3 nucleotides: TGTGCTAGTGGTTCCGAGGACTTGCGCGAGGCTGAGCAGTTCTTC. It specifies CASGSEDLREAEQFF.

V usage is TRBV7-3 and J usage is TRBJ2-2; no firm D call. Trimming removed 2 bases at V and 6 bases at J, with 7 bases between. The CDR3 has 13 amino acids. Looked up from germline, CDR1 is SGHTA and CDR2 is FQGTGA. Here the CDR3 DNA reads TGTGCCAGCAGCTTAGGAACGCCCGGGGAGCTGTTTTTT. Translating gives CASSLGTPGELFF.

In its sample, this clone was seen once. The chain employs TRBV27 and TRBJ1-2, with 9 nucleotides matching TRBD1. Germline-derived CDR1 and CDR2 are MNHEY and SMNVEV (reference sequence). After removal of 5 bases from V and 4 bases from J, the junction contained 8 bases not matched to a gene. This CDR3 is 15 amino acids long. The CDR3 sequence is CASSTGQGLPYGYTF. DNA of the CDR3: TGTGCCAGCAGTACAGGACAGGGGTTACCCTATGGCTACACCTTC.

The rearrangement links TRBV30 to TRBJ2-4; the D gene could be TRBD1 or TRBD2 (6 bases each). The CDR3 has 15 amino acids. The germline V gene has CDR1 GTSNPN and CDR2 SVGIG (reference sequence). V dropped 1 base and J dropped 3 bases, with 13 bases sitting between them. The CDR3 reads CAWSDEGGSKNIQYF. CDR3 DNA: TGTGCCTGGAGTGATGAAGGGGGGAGCAAAAACATTCAGTACTTC.

Concerning this clone: The junction differs from germline at one of its ends, possibly a read error. The chain links TRBV5-1 to TRBJ2-3, with D hard to call. CDR1 and CDR2 from the germline V gene are SGHRS and YFSETQ. This CDR3 has 15 residues. The CDR3 protein is CASTLEGGFTDTQYF. The CDR3 DNA reads TGCGCCAGCACCTTGGAAGGCGGATTCACAGATACGCAGTATTTT.

Regarding this clone: The identical CDR3 is also encoded by other nucleotide sequences in the sample. The chain recombines TRBV9 with TRBJ2-3; D is undetermined. CDR3 length: 13 amino acids. Germline-derived CDR1 and CDR2 are SGDLS and YYNGEE. V was shortened by 0 bases and J by 3 bases, with 5 bases between the two germline ends. The CDR3: CASSVGLTDTQYF. DNA of the CDR3: TGTGCCAGCAGCGTAGGGCTAACAGATACGCAGTATTTT.

This clone is a singleton in its sample. The chain employs TRBV5-5 and TRBJ1-6; unclear D gene. The V gene's germline CDR1 is SGHKS and CDR2 YYEKEE (reference sequence). The CDR3 is made up of 14 amino acids. V dropped 0 bases and J dropped 13 bases, with 14 bases sitting between them. DNA of the CDR3: TGTGCCAGCAGCTTGGGGCAGGCCTCTATCCCCCTCCACTTT. Its translation: CASSLGQASIPLHF.

The chain carries TRBV27 and TRBJ1-2, with D possibly TRBD1 on 5 matching bases. Germline values: CDR1 MNHEY, CDR2 SMNVEV (reference sequence). The CDR3 has 14 amino acids. Trimming shortened V by 6 bases and J by 5 bases, and 16 bases separated the two germline ends. The CDR3 reads CASSPSVGGYGYTF. The CDR3 nucleotides read TGTGCCAGCAGCCCTAGTGTGGGGGGATATGGCTACACCTTC.

The genes are TRBV7-8 and TRBJ2-2, with D perhaps TRBD1 (5 bases). Looked up from germline, CDR1 is SGHVS and CDR2 is FQNEAQ. V dropped 3 bases and J dropped 6 bases, with 14 bases sitting between them. This CDR3 has 15 residues. The CDR3 DNA is TGTGCCAGCAGCTTCGGGCAGGGCGGTTCCGGGGAGCTGTTTTTT. This translates into CASSFGQGGSGELFF. The complete variable domain, with remaining parts taken from reference TRBV7-8 and TRBJ2-2, reads GAGVSQSPRYKVAKRGQDVALRCDPISGHVSLFWYQQALGQGPEFLTYFQNEAQLDKSGLPSDRFFAERPEGSVSTLKIQRTQQEDSAVYLCASSFGQGGSGELFFGEGSRLTVL.

J is TRBJ2-7 and V is TRBV6-1, with a weak D call TRBD1 (8 bases). Germline CDR1 MNHNS, CDR2 SASEGT. CDR3 length: 15 residues. V dropped 3 bases and J dropped 7 bases, with 19 bases sitting between them. The CDR3 DNA sequence: TGTGCCAGCAGTGATGAAGGACAGGGAGGGGATGAGCAGTACTTC. Protein: CASSDEGQGGDEQYF.